This TCR beta chain appears in the sequencing data of a study of graft-versus-host responses after intestinal transplantation listed by TCRdb under 2021. Concerning the study at large: The transplants that recipients received were multivisceral, liver-intestinal, or isolated intestinal. Every recipient was given anti-thymocyte globulin induction, then maintenance tacrolimus and steroids for approximately 3 years. After intestinal transplantation, graft-versus-host and host-versus-graft alloreactive T cell clones in the graft, circulation and bone marrow were tracked using bulk TCR-beta CDR3 sequencing. To identify alloreactive clones, pre-transplant mixed lymphocyte reaction products were sequenced and then compared with unstimulated pre-transplant donor and recipient T cells. The cohort enrolled around 25 intestinal transplant recipients including one retransplant, and 3 patients lacking pretransplant specimens were excluded. A peak of at least 4% donor T cells among recipient peripheral blood mononuclear cells was the definition used for donor T cell macrochimerism. Rather than being sequenced by the commercial service, samples from a few later patients were sequenced in-house on an Illumina MiSeq and processed with MiXCR.

To isolate intraepithelial and lamina propria lymphocytes from graft specimens, dithiothreitol, EDTA incubations and collagenase D digestion were used. Bulk TCR-beta sequencing was performed on serial intestinal graft biopsy specimens collected as late as 600 days after transplant. The method was the immunoSEQ multiplex PCR assay. Adaptive Biotechnologies carried out high-throughput TCR-beta CDR3 sequencing of genomic DNA for most patients. The original methods were these. Adaptive's ImmunoSEQ software was the source of the TCR sequencing data for fewer than 20 patients, while a few other patients were processed with MiXCR and VDJtools. CDR3 nucleotide sequences shared by donor and recipient were removed because the origin of these sequences could not be assigned. At least 2-fold expansion over unstimulated cells and a minimum CFSE-low frequency of 0.002% (template counts) or 0.001% (read counts) were required for clones to be classified as alloreactive. Mappable clones were those detected in sequenced pre-transplant spleen, lymph node, or MLR CFSE-low populations of the donor or recipient. Cumulative frequency of alloreactive clones was calculated as a percentage of all sequences weighted by copy number. TCRdb mirrors the immuneACCESS table, restricted to in-frame sequences. Some clones are absent from its copies; in checked studies, under half trace to an unresolved V gene, and the reason for the others is unknown. That table gives V, J and clone size, and the DNA gave D and trimming. For this sample the table gives tens of thousands of clones, of which around 86% were detected only once. Together, the top ten hold approximately 1.6% of the sample.

The germline V gene encodes CDR1 SGHNT and CDR2 YYREEE (reference sequence). The CDR3 holds 14 amino acids from the cysteine to the phenylalanine. Only the CDR3 DNA stays, 42 bases, in frame from base 1. Between the V and J ends, shortened by 1 base and 6 bases respectively, the junction contains 11 bases. In this sample, this clone turned up once. The clone's antigen remains unknown. Base quality data are lacking; no much larger clone is found one base away. Results and caveats for the whole study, not just this receptor: Conclusions were limited by the relatively low number and heterogeneity of intestinal transplant patients. GvH clones were found in recipient bone marrow, and some of the GvH clones appeared earlier in ileal mucosa or blood, which is consistent with an intestinal mucosal origin. Early after transplant, declines in HvG clones were associated with peak levels of circulating GvH clones. High GvH to HvG T cell clonal ratios were observed in the allografts of patients with donor T cell macrochimerism.

Material: ileum tissue, obtained approximately 56 weeks after transplant. The V and J segments used are TRBV5-4 and TRBJ2-4; D gene: possibly TRBD2, on 6 matching bases. This clonotype was sampled from a human patient who received an intestinal transplant, so some T cells may come from the graft donor. The sequence in DNA is TGTGCCAGCAGCTTGCAGGGTAGCGGAAACATTCAGTACTTC. The resulting protein is CASSLQGSGNIQYF.